This T cell receptor (beta chain) was sequenced during a study of blood T cell repertoires in COVID-19. Study summary: Sources were T cells, B-cell-depleted T cells, or PBMCs; the material itself was cDNA or gDNA.

Original handling: From reference gene primer amplification, estimates of nucleated cell counts were derived. The protocol was immunoSEQ multiplex PCR, while the TCRdb copy is restricted to in-frame clones and leaves out a portion. D and trimming were read from the DNA, whereas the V and J calls and clone size are those reported in that table. The sample lists approximately 500,000 clones, 75% to 90% occurring once. Seattle patients were enrolled while actively infected and followed longitudinally. CDR1 and CDR2 (germline): SQVTM, ANQGSEA. Between the trimmed V and J ends, which lost 7 bases and 2 bases, there was a span of 15 bases. The CDR3 loop spans 13 amino acids.

The source material was peripheral blood. The V call is TRBV29-1, the J call TRBJ2-7; no clear D gene. This clonotype was sampled from a man aged 18 to 35 with COVID-19, enrolled during active disease. The chain's CDR3 is CSAGRGSPYEQYF. CDR3 nucleotides: TGCAGCGCCGGAAGAGGTTCGCCCTACGAGCAGTACTTC.